What follows are 21 T cell receptor beta chains derived from one specimen sequenced in a study of technical replicates of blood from a few donors. TCRdb keeps only in-frame clones here, not all; method: immunoSEQ multiplex PCR. The sample records some 75,000 clones, 96% being singletons. Sequences were obtained from T cells isolated from PBMCs. These receptors were obtained from a human donor in good health.

This clone was seen only once. The genes are TRBV6-5 and TRBJ2-5, with D perhaps TRBD1 (7 bases). Trimming removed 7 bases from V and 5 bases from J, with 17 bases in between. The CDR3 runs 14 residues. Per the germline V gene, CDR1 is MNHEY and CDR2 is SVGAGI. The CDR3 is CASTQGGFGETQYF. The CDR3 DNA reads as TGTGCCAGCACCCAGGGGGGTTTTGGGGAGACCCAGTACTTC.

This clone was observed at least ten times. The gene calls are TRBV27 and TRBJ2-7; TRBD2 might be the D (6 bases). The CDR3 totals 13 residues. V was pared by 6 bases and J by 3 bases, with 12 bases between. The germline gives CDR1 MNHEY, CDR2 SMNVEV (reference sequence). CDR3 DNA: TGTGCCAGCAGCGGGGGAGACGGCTACGAGCAGTACTTC. Its translation: CASSGGDGYEQYF.

This clone was recorded once. The rearrangement links TRBV11-2 to TRBJ2-1, with TRBD2 as a possible D gene (6 bases). Per the germline V gene, CDR1 is SGHAT and CDR2 is FQNNGV. The ends were cut back, 0 bases at V and 6 bases at J, with 15 bases in the middle. The CDR3 totals 16 residues. CDR3 loop: CASSLDPAGSGNEQFF. CDR3 coding DNA: TGTGCCAGCAGCTTAGACCCGGCCGGGAGCGGCAATGAGCAGTTCTTC.

For the CDR3, the DNA is TGTGCCAGCAGCTTAACCGCGGGAGGATCAATATTCACAGATACGCAGTATTTT. Translating gives CASSLTAGGSIFTDTQYF. The chain has TRBV11-3 and TRBJ2-3; 8 bases are shared with TRBD2. V lost 2 bases, J lost 2 bases, and 12 bases stayed unmatched. CDR3 length: 18 residues. The germline gives CDR1 SGHNT, CDR2 YENEEA.

The rearrangement links TRBV30 to TRBJ1-5; D may be TRBD1 (5 bases). The V gene's germline CDR1 is GTSNPN and CDR2 SVGIG (reference sequence). The CDR3 has 13 residues. The ends were cut back, 4 bases at V and 4 bases at J, with 11 bases in the middle. The CDR3 DNA follows: TGTGCCTGGAAATTACCAGGGAATCAGCCCCAGCATTTT. This gives the protein CAWKLPGNQPQHF.

The gene calls are TRBV5-4 and TRBJ2-3; D uncertain. From germline, CDR1 is SGHNT and CDR2 YYREEE (reference sequence). The CDR3 is made up of 15 amino acids. With 0 bases removed from V and 2 bases from J, the gap between germline ends came to 10 bases. The CDR3 nucleotides are TGTGCCAGCAGCTTGGCCGGCGGCCACACAGATACGCAGTATTTT. It encodes CASSLAGGHTDTQYF.

The V and J genes are TRBV28 and TRBJ1-4; D ambiguous. Between the trimmed V and J ends, which lost 8 bases and 13 bases, there was a span of 14 bases. The CDR3 runs 11 residues. The germline CDR1 and CDR2 sequences are MDHEN and SYDVKM. CDR3 protein: CASEARATLFF. CDR3 bases: TGTGCCAGCGAAGCGAGGGCCACACTGTTTTTT.

The rearrangement joins TRBV28 to TRBJ2-7, with unresolved D. V lost 1 base and J 4 bases, leaving 11 bases between the germline ends. The CDR3 spans 14 residues. Per germline, CDR1 MDHEN and CDR2 SYDVKM. The CDR3 DNA sequence: TGTGCCAGCAGTTTATTGTCTTCCACTTACGAGCAGTACTTC. Translation: CASSLLSSTYEQYF.

The CDR3 region has the DNA TGTGCCAGCTCCCTCACTAGTCCCACCGGGGAGCTGTTTTTT. Translating it yields CASSLTSPTGELFF. The V and J genes are TRBV18 and TRBJ2-2, with a possible D match to TRBD2 (5 bases). The CDR3 has 14 residues. The germline CDR1 and CDR2 sequences are KGHSH and LQKENI. The V end was cut by 6 bases, the J end by 4 bases, with 12 bases between.

The gene calls are TRBV6-1 and TRBJ1-2; D might be TRBD1 (5 bases). The germline V gene has CDR1 MNHNS and CDR2 SASEGT. With 5 bases removed from V and 8 bases from J, the gap between germline ends came to 12 bases. The CDR3 length is 12 residues. CDR3 DNA: TGTGCCAGCAGTCCATACAGGAGCGGCTACACCTTC. Amino acids: CASSPYRSGYTF.

The rearrangement links TRBV4-3 to TRBJ1-2, with 8 bases fitting TRBD1. The CDR3 totals 15 residues. In germline, CDR1 is LGHNA, CDR2 YSLEER. V was pared by 0 bases and J by 2 bases, with 2 bases of the junction left unmatched. The DNA of the CDR3 is TGCGCCAGCAGCCAAGACAGGGGGCGCAACTATGGCTACACCTTC. This sequence encodes CASSQDRGRNYGYTF.

The chain is built from TRBV7-9 and TRBJ2-5, with D perhaps matching TRBD2 (6 bases). Germline CDR1 and CDR2: SEHNR and FQNEAQ (reference sequence). This CDR3 region has 15 residues. V gave up 3 bases and J gave up 1 base, with 12 bases separating them. CDR3: CASSFAGTFQETQYF. The CDR3, as DNA: TGTGCCAGCAGCTTCGCGGGAACCTTCCAAGAGACCCAGTACTTC. The full variable domain, in which reference TRBV7-9 and TRBJ2-5 provide the parts outside the CDR3, is DTGVSQNPRHKITKRGQNVTFRCDPISEHNRLYWYRQTLGQGPEFLTYFQNEAQLEKSRLLSDRFSAERPKGSFSTLEIQRTEQGDSAMYLCASSFAGTFQETQYFGPGTRLLVL.

J is TRBJ1-1 and V is TRBV19; tentatively, D is TRBD1 (6 bases). V dropped 7 bases and J dropped 0 bases, with 9 bases sitting between them. The CDR3 runs 13 residues. Per germline, CDR1 LNHDA and CDR2 SQIVND (reference sequence). This CDR3 reads CASMTGMNTEAFF. CDR3 sequence (DNA): TGTGCCAGTATGACAGGAATGAACACTGAAGCTTTCTTT.

The V gene is TRBV7-9, the J gene TRBJ1-5; 7 bases match TRBD1. V gave up 6 bases and J gave up 1 base; unmatched junction bases: 3. This CDR3 is 14 amino acids long. Germline values: CDR1 SEHNR, CDR2 FQNEAQ (reference sequence). CDR3 DNA sequence: TGTGCCAGCAGACCAGGGGGGAGCAATCAGCCCCAGCATTTT. It specifies CASRPGGSNQPQHF. The variable domain in full, completed from reference TRBV7-9 and TRBJ1-5, reads DTGVSQNPRHKITKRGQNVTFRCDPISEHNRLYWYRQTLGQGPEFLTYFQNEAQLEKSRLLSDRFSAERPKGSFSTLEIQRTEQGDSAMYLCASRPGGSNQPQHFGDGTRLSIL.

This clone was observed once. The chain employs TRBV4-1 and TRBJ2-7; 8 bases are a match to TRBD2. This CDR3 has 15 residues. Trimming took 0 bases from V and 3 from J; bases not matched to a gene: 4. Looked up from germline, CDR1 is MGHRA and CDR2 is YSYEKL. This CDR3 is CASSQDAGGHYEQYF. In DNA form, the CDR3 reads TGCGCCAGCAGCCAAGATGCGGGAGGTCACTACGAGCAGTACTTC.

This chain links TRBV6-1 with TRBJ1-1, with D tentatively TRBD1 (5 bases). CDR1 is MNHNS and CDR2 is SASEGT in the germline V gene. The CDR3 is 13 amino acids. Trimming cost V 7 bases and J 0 bases, with 9 bases left between them. In nucleotides, the CDR3 is TGTGCCAGCATTCAGGGAATGAACACTGAAGCTTTCTTT. As protein: CASIQGMNTEAFF.

The chain uses TRBV4-2 and TRBJ2-1; D might be TRBD2 (6 bases). Trimming shortened V by 3 bases and J by 4 bases, and 7 bases separated the two germline ends. The CDR3 extends over 13 amino acids. Looked up from germline, CDR1 is LGHNA and CDR2 is YNFKEQ. CDR3 protein: CASSQTRYNEQFF. The CDR3 nucleotides read TGTGCCAGCAGCCAGACTAGGTACAATGAGCAGTTCTTC.

This sequence joins TRBV11-3 and TRBJ2-1, with 7 bases fitting TRBD2. V lost 0 bases to trimming and J lost 8 bases; unmatched junction nucleotides: 7. The CDR3 totals 15 residues. Germline V gives CDR1 SGHNT, CDR2 YENEEA. The CDR3 bases are TGTGCCAGCAGCTTAGATTTTGCGGGAGTGGATGAGCAGTTCTTC. Translation gives CASSLDFAGVDEQFF.

The chain has TRBV30 and TRBJ1-1; 7 bases are shared with TRBD1. This CDR3 spans 13 amino acids. Germline-derived CDR1 and CDR2 are GTSNPN and SVGIG (reference sequence). Trimming took 8 bases from V and 1 from J; bases not matched to a gene: 7. This chain's CDR3 is CARLNRGNTEAFF. CDR3 in DNA: TGTGCCCGGTTGAACAGGGGGAACACTGAAGCTTTCTTT.

This clone has a single count. This chain links TRBV5-1 with TRBJ1-4; TRBD1 aligns across 12 bases. V was clipped by 5 bases and J by 4 bases; unmatched bases: 6. The CDR3 is 16 amino acids. The germline V gene encodes CDR1 SGHRS and CDR2 YFSETQ. CDR3 region: CASSRGQGAGNEKLFF. The CDR3 nucleotides are TGCGCCAGCAGTAGGGGACAGGGGGCCGGTAATGAAAAACTGTTTTTT.

The genes are TRBV9 and TRBJ1-2; no clear D gene. Trimming left V 2 bases short and J 6 bases short, with 8 bases between. The CDR3 sequence is 12 residues long. The germline V gene has CDR1 SGDLS and CDR2 YYNGEE. The CDR3 nucleotides are TGTGCCAGCAGCGTTAGGCAGGATGGCTACACCTTC. As protein: CASSVRQDGYTF.